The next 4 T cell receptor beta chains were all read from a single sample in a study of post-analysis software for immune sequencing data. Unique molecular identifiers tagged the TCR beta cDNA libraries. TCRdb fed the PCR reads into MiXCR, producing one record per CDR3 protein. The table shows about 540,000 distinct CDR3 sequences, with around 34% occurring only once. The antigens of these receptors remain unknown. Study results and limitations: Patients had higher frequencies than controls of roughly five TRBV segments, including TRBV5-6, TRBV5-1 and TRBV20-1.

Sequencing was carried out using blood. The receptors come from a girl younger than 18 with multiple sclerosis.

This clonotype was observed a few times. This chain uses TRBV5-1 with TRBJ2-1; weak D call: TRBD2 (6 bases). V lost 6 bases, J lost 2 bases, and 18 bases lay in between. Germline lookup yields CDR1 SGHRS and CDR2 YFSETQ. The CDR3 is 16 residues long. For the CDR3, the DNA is TGCGCCAGCACGGGACTCGGAGTAGCCCCCTACAATGAGCAGTTCTTC. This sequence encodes CASTGLGVAPYNEQFF.

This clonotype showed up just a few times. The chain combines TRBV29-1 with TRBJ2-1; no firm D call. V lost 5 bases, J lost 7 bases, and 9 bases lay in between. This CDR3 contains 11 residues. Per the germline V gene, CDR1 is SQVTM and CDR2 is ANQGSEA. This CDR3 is CSVSLDNEQFF. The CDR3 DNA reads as TGCAGCGTTTCTCTGGATAATGAGCAGTTCTTC.

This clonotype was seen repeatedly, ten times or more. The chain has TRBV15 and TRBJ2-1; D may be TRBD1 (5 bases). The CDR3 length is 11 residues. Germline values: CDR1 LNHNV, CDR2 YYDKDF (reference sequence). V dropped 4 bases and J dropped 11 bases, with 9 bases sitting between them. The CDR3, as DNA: TGTGCCACCAGCACGACAGTCAAGCAGTTCTTC. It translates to CATSTTVKQFF. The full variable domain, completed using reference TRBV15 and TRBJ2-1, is DAMVIQNPRYQVTQFGKPVTLSCSQTLNHNVMYWYQQKSSQAPKLLFHYYDKDFNNEADTPDNFQSRRPNTSFCFLDIRSPGLGDTAMYLCATSTTVKQFFGPGTRLTVL.

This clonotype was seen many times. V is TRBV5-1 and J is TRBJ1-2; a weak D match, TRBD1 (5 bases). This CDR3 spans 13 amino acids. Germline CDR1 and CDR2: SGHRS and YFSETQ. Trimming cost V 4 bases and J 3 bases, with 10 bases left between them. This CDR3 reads CASSLGTDYGYTF. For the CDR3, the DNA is TGCGCCAGCAGCCTCGGGACGGACTATGGCTACACCTTC.